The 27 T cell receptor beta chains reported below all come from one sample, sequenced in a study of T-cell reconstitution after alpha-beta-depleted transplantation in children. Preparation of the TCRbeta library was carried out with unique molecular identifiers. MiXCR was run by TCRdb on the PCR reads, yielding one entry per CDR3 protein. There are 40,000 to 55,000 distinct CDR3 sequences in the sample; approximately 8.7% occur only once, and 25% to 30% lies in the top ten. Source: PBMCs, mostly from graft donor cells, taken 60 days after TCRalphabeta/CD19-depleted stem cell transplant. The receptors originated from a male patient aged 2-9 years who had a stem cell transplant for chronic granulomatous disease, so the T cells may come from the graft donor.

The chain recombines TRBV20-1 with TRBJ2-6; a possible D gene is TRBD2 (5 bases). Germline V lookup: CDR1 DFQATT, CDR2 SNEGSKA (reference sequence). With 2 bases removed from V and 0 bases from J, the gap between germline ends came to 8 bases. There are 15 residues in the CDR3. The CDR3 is CSARNGNSGANVLTF. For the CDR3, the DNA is TGCAGTGCTAGAAACGGGAACTCTGGGGCCAACGTCCTGACTTTC.

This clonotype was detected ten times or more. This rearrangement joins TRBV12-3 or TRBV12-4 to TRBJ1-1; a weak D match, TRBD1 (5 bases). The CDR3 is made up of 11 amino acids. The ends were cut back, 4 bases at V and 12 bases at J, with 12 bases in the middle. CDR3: CASSSVTAPFF. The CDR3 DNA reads TGTGCCAGCAGTTCCGTGACAGCTCCTTTCTTT.

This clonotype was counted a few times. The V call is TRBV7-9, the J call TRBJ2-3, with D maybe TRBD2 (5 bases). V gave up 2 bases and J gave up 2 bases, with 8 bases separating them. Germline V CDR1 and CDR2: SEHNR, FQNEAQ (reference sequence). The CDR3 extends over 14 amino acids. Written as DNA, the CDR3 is TGTGCCAGCAGCTTACGGGGAGACACAGATACGCAGTATTTT. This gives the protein CASSLRGDTDTQYF.

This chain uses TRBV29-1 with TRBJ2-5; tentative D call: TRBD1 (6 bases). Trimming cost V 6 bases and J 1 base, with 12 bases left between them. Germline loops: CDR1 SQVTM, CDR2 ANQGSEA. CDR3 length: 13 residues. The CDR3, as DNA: TGCAGCGTCTTTGGACAGATCCAAGAGACCCAGTACTTC. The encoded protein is CSVFGQIQETQYF.

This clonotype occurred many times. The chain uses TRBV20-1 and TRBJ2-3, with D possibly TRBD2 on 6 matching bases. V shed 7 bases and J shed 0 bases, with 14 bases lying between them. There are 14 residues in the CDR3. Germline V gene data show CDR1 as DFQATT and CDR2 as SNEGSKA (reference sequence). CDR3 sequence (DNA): TGCAGTGGGGTGGGGGGATCGAGCACAGATACGCAGTATTTT. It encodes CSGVGGSSTDTQYF.

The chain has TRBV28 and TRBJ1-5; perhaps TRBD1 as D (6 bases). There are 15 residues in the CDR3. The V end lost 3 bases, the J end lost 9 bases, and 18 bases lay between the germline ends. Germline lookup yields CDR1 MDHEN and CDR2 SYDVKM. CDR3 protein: CASSLVTGSGGPQHF. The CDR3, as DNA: TGTGCCAGCAGTTTGGTGACAGGTTCGGGGGGGCCCCAGCATTTT.

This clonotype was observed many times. The CDR3 spells CASSLVISGNNEQFF. The CDR3 coding sequence is TGTGCCAGCAGCTTAGTGATTAGCGGGAACAATGAGCAGTTCTTC. The chain recombines TRBV11-2 with TRBJ2-1; 8 bases map to TRBD2. CDR3 size: 15 residues. V shed 1 base and J 5 bases; nucleotides not matched to a gene: 4. Germline V CDR1 and CDR2: SGHAT, FQNNGV.

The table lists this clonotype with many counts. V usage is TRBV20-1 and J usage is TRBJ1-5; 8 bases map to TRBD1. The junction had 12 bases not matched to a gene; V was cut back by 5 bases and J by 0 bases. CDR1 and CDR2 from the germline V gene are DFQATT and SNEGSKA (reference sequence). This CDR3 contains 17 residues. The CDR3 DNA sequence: TGCAGTGCTTACGAGGACAGGGACCGTTATAGCAATCAGCCCCAGCATTTT. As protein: CSAYEDRDRYSNQPQHF.

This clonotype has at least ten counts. DNA for the CDR3: TGTGCCAGCCAGACAGGGCCCGGGTCTGGAAACACCATATATTTT. Translated, it gives CASQTGPGSGNTIYF. This chain connects TRBV9 to TRBJ1-3, with 7 bases aligning to TRBD1. V lost 7 bases and J lost 1; bases outside the gene matches: 8. CDR3 length equals 15 residues. Germline CDR1 and CDR2: SGDLS and YYNGEE. Complete variable domain (other parts from reference TRBV9 and TRBJ1-3): DSGVTQTPKHLITATGQRVTLRCSPRSGDLSVYWYQQSLDQGLQFLIQYYNGEERAKGNILERFSAQQFPDLHSELNLSSLELGDSALYFCASQTGPGSGNTIYFGEGSWLTVV.

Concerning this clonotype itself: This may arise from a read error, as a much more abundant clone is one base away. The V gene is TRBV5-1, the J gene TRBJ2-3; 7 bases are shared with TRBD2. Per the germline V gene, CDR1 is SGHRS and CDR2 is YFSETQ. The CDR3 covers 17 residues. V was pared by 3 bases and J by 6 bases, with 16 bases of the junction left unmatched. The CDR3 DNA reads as TGCGCCAGCAGCTGGGGGAAGGGAGCGGGATACGCGGATACGCAGTATTTT. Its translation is CASSWGKGAGYADTQYF.

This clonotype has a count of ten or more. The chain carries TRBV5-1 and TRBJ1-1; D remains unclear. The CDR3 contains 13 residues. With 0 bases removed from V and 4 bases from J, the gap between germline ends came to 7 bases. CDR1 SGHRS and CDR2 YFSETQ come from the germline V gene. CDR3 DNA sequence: TGCGCCAGCAGCTTGGGGTGGGGCACTGAAGCTTTCTTT. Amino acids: CASSLGWGTEAFF.

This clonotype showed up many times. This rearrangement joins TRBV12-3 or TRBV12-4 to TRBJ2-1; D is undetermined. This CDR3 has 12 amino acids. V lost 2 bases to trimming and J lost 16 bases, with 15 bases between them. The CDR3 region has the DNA TGTGCCAGCAGTTTAAATTGGGTTAGTAAATTCTTC. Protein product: CASSLNWVSKFF.

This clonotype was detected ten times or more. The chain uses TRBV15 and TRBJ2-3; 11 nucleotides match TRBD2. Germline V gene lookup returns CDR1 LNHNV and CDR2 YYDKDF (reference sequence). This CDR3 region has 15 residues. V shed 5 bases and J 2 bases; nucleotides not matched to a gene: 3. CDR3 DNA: TGTGCCACCAGCGCACTAGCGGGAGCCACAGATACGCAGTATTTT. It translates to CATSALAGATDTQYF.

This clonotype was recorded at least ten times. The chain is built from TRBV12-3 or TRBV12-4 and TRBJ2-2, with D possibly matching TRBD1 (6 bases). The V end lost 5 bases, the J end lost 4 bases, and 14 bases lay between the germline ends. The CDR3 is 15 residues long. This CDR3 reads CASSLSRGGTGELFF. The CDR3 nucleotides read TGTGCCAGCAGTCTGTCCAGGGGTGGCACCGGGGAGCTGTTTTTT.

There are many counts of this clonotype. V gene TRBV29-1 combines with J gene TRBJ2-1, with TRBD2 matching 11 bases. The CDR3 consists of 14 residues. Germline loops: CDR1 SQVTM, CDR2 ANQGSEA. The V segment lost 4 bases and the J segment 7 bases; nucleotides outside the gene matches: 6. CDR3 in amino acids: CSVALSGRGNEQFF. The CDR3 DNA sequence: TGCAGCGTTGCGCTTAGCGGGAGGGGGAATGAGCAGTTCTTC.

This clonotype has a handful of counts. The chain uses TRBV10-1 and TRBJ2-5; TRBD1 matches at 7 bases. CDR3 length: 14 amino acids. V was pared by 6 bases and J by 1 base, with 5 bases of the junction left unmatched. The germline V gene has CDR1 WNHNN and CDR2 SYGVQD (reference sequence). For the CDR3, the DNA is TGCGCCAGCAGCTCGGACAGGATCCAAGAGACCCAGTACTTC. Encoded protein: CASSSDRIQETQYF.

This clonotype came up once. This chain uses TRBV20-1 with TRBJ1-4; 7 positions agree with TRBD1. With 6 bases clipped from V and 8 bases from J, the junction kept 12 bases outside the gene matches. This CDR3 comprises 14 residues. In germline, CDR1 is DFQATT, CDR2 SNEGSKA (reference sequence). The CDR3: CSAARGTDLEKLFF. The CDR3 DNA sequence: TGCAGTGCCGCTAGGGGGACAGACCTAGAAAAACTGTTTTTT.

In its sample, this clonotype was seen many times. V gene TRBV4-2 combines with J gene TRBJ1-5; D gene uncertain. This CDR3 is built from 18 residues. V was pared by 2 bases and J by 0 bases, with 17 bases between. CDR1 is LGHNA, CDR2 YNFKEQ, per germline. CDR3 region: CASSQSFQTVDSNQPQHF. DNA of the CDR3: TGTGCCAGCAGCCAAAGTTTTCAGACGGTTGATAGCAATCAGCCCCAGCATTTT.

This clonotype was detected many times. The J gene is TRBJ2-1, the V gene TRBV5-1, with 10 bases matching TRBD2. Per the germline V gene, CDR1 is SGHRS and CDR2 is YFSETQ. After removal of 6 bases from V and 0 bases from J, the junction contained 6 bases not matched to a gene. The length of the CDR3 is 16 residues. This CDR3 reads CASTSGSGSSYNEQFF. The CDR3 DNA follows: TGCGCCAGCACTAGCGGGAGCGGCTCCTCCTACAATGAGCAGTTCTTC.

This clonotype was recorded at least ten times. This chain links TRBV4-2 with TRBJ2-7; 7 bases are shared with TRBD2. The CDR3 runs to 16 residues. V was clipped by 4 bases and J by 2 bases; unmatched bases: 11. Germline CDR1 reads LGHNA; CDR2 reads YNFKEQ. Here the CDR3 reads CASSRGLSGPAYEQYF. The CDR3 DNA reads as TGTGCCAGCAGCCGAGGCCTTAGCGGGCCCGCCTACGAGCAGTACTTC.

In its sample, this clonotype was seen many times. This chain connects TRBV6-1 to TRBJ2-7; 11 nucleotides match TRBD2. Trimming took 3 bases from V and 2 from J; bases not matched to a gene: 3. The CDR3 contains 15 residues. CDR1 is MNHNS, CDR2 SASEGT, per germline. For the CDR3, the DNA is TGTGCCAGCAGTGACCGGACTAGCGGGCCCTACGAGCAGTACTTC. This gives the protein CASSDRTSGPYEQYF.

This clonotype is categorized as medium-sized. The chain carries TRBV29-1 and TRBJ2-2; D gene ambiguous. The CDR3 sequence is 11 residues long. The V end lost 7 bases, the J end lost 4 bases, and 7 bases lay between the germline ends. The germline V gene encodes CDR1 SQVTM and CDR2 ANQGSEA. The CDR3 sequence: CSGRGTGELFF. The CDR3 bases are TGCAGCGGGCGAGGCACCGGGGAGCTGTTTTTT.

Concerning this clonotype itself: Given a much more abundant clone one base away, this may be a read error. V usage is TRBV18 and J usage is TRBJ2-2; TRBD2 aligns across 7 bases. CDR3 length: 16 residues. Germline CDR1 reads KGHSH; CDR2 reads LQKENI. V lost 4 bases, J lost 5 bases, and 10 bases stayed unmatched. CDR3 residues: CASSLRLGAGTGELFF. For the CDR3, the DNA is TGTGCCAGCTCACTACGATTGGGAGCGGGAACCGGGGAGCTGTTTTTT.

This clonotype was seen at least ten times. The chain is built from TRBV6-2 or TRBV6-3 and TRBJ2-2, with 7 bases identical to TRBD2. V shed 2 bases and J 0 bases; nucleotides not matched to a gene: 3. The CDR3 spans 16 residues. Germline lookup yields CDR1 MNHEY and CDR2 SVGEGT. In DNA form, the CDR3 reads TGTGCCAGCAGTTACGCGGGAGAGCCGAACACCGGGGAGCTGTTTTTT. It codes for CASSYAGEPNTGELFF.

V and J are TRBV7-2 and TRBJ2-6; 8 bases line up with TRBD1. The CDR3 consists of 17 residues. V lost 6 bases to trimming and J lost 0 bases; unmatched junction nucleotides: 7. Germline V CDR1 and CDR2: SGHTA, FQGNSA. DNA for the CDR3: TGTGCCAGCAGTTGGGACAGGTTCAGCTCTGGGGCCAACGTCCTGACTTTC. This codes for CASSWDRFSSGANVLTF.

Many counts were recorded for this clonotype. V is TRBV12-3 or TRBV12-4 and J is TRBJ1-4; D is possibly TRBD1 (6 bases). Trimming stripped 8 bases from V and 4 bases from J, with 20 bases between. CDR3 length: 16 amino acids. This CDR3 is CASRYRVATGNEKLFF. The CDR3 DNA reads TGTGCCAGCCGGTACAGGGTTGCGACGGGTAATGAAAAACTGTTTTTT.

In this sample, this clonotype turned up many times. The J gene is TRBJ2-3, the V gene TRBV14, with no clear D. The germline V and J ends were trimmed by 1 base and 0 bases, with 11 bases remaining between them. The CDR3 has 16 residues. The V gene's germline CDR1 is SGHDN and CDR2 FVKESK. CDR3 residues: CASSQVGGSSTDTQYF. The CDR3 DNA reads TGTGCCAGCAGCCAAGTAGGTGGATCTAGCACAGATACGCAGTATTTT.